Below are 24 T cell receptor beta chains sequenced from a single sample in a study of long-term antiretroviral therapy in people with HIV (dated by TCRdb to between 2022 and 2023). The immunoSEQ hsTCRB v3.0 assay was used at survey level resolution for TRB variable region sequencing. As stored in TCRdb, this immuneACCESS dataset retains in-frame rearrangements with V and J assigned. A fraction of the clones does not appear; measured against another copy, unresolved V genes explain less than half of the discrepancy, and the remainder lacks a known reason. This sample lists about 15,000 clones; roughly 91% were detected once. About 8.9% of the sample is in the top ten clones. Sequencing used unsorted PBMCs, obtained 0.3 years after starting antiretroviral therapy. The source of these receptors is a man in his 60s with HIV.

The rearrangement joins TRBV7-2 to TRBJ1-1; no clear D gene. Trimming stripped 3 bases from V and 5 bases from J, with 16 bases between. Per germline, CDR1 SGHTA and CDR2 FQGNSA. This CDR3 region has 15 residues. The CDR3, as DNA: TGTGCCAGCAGCTTCGTATTCTCAGGCTTTACTGAAGCTTTCTTT. Its translation: CASSFVFSGFTEAFF.

In regard to this clone: The junction departs from germline at one end; a sequencing error may be responsible. V gene TRBV2 combines with J gene TRBJ2-7; 7 bases line up with TRBD1. The CDR3 consists of 11 residues. CDR1 is SNHLY, CDR2 FYNNEI, per germline. The CDR3 bases are TGTGCCAGCAGTGAGGCAGGGGGACGAATCTTC. Translating gives CASSEAGGRIF.

The CDR3 loop is CASITGTRLVAGELFF. DNA for the CDR3: TGTGCCAGCATAACCGGGACTAGATTGGTTGCCGGGGAGCTGTTTTTT. The chain is built from TRBV7-9 and TRBJ2-2; 8 nucleotides agree with TRBD2. CDR3 length: 16 residues. Germline lookup yields CDR1 SEHNR and CDR2 FQNEAQ (reference sequence). The trim removed 7 bases at V and 6 bases at J, leaving 13 bases unmatched.

The chain recombines TRBV6-5 with TRBJ2-1; 10 positions agree with TRBD1. V lost 4 bases and J lost 13; bases outside the gene matches: 7. Germline lookup yields CDR1 MNHEY and CDR2 SVGAGI. The CDR3 is made up of 13 amino acids. The CDR3 reads CASSSPGQGIQFF. In DNA, the CDR3 is TGTGCCAGCAGTTCGCCGGGACAGGGGATACAGTTCTTC.

Only one count was recorded for this clone. This chain joins TRBV6-1 and TRBJ2-7, with 7 positions matching TRBD1. V was clipped by 5 bases and J by 1 base; unmatched bases: 8. CDR1 is MNHNS and CDR2 is SASEGT in the germline V gene. This CDR3 spans 15 amino acids. CDR3 sequence reads: CASSNSRDRSYEQYF. CDR3 DNA: TGTGCCAGCAGTAATTCCCGGGACAGATCCTACGAGCAGTACTTC.

This sequence joins TRBV11-1 and TRBJ1-2; the D is unclear. Deletions cut 5 bases from V and 7 bases from J, with 14 bases between. The germline V gene has CDR1 SGHAT and CDR2 FQDESV (reference sequence). CDR3 length equals 13 residues. DNA for the CDR3: TGTGCCAGCAGCCTCTTGGCAGGCGGTGGCTACACCTTC. Translation gives CASSLLAGGGYTF.

J is TRBJ2-7 and V is TRBV7-3, with 11 bases fitting TRBD2. The CDR3 is made up of 15 amino acids. Germline CDR1 is SGHTA and CDR2 is FQGTGA. Trimming at V came to 5 bases and at J to 4 bases, leaving 7 bases not matched to a gene. The CDR3 DNA is TGTGCCAGCAGCCTAATAGCGGGAGGGCGGTACGAGCAGTACTTC. Translated: CASSLIAGGRYEQYF.

This clone was seen only once. The chain carries TRBV7-6 and TRBJ2-3, with 12 positions matching TRBD2. J gave up 0 bases and V 5 bases, and 6 bases lay outside the gene matches. This CDR3 has 17 residues. Germline loops: CDR1 SGHVS, CDR2 FNYEAQ. The DNA of the CDR3 is TGTGCCAGCAGCCCGTGGACTAGCGGGGATAGCACAGATACGCAGTATTTT. Residues: CASSPWTSGDSTDTQYF.

The chain has TRBV19 and TRBJ2-1, with 12 bases fitting TRBD2. This CDR3 is 15 amino acids long. The ends lost 9 bases at V and 7 bases at J; junction bases unmatched: 10. From germline, CDR1 is LNHDA and CDR2 SQIVND (reference sequence). The CDR3 loop is CASTLAGGPLNEQFF. CDR3 DNA sequence: TGTGCCAGCACTCTAGCGGGAGGGCCCTTGAATGAGCAGTTCTTC.

CDR3 in amino acids: CASSSTRHGGELFF. The CDR3 bases are TGTGCCAGCAGCTCAACAAGACACGGCGGGGAGCTGTTTTTT. The chain has TRBV7-2 and TRBJ2-2; D not resolved. This CDR3 is built from 14 residues. CDR1 SGHTA and CDR2 FQGNSA come from the germline V gene. Trimming took 4 bases from V and 7 from J, leaving 13 bases between them.

V and J are TRBV28 and TRBJ2-7; TRBD1 might be the D (7 bases). V was trimmed by 5 bases and J by 2 bases, leaving 22 bases between them. The germline V gene encodes CDR1 MDHEN and CDR2 SYDVKM. The CDR3 contains 17 residues. The CDR3 DNA sequence: TGTGCCAGCAGTCTGATATCACCCGCGGGACAGCCCTACGAGCAGTACTTC. As protein: CASSLISPAGQPYEQYF.

The CDR3 nucleotides are TGTGCCAGCATTCGGTCGCCCATGAACACTGAAGCTTTCTTT. This encodes CASIRSPMNTEAFF. V gene TRBV6-5 combines with J gene TRBJ1-1; D unresolved. Germline-derived CDR1 and CDR2 are MNHEY and SVGAGI. V lost 7 bases and J lost 0, with 12 bases in between. This CDR3 spans 14 amino acids.

The gene calls are TRBV4-3 and TRBJ1-5, with D hard to call. Germline V gene data show CDR1 as LGHNA and CDR2 as YSLEER. Trimming left V 2 bases short and J 6 bases short, with 8 bases between. The CDR3 consists of 13 residues. CDR3 sequence reads: CASSQWVFQPQHF. The DNA of the CDR3 is TGCGCCAGCAGCCAATGGGTTTTTCAGCCCCAGCATTTT.

The V gene is TRBV19, the J gene TRBJ1-2; 8 bases are a match to TRBD1. The CDR3 is made up of 12 amino acids. Trimming took 8 bases from V and 8 from J; bases not matched to a gene: 7. Per the germline V gene, CDR1 is LNHDA and CDR2 is SQIVND (reference sequence). In DNA, the CDR3 is TGTGCCAGTCGAGGACAGGGCTACGGCTACACCTTC. It codes for CASRGQGYGYTF. Combining the CDR3 with reference TRBV19 and TRBJ1-2 gives the whole variable domain DGGITQSPKYLFRKEGQNVTLSCEQNLNHDAMYWYRQDPGQGLRLIYYSQIVNDFQKGDIAEGYSVSREKKESFPLTVTSAQKNPTAFYLCASRGQGYGYTFGSGTRLTVV.

The rearrangement joins TRBV6-5 to TRBJ2-7; possible D gene TRBD2, 6 bases. The V and J ends lost 7 bases and 2 bases respectively, with 15 bases between them. The CDR3 is made up of 14 amino acids. CDR1 is MNHEY and CDR2 is SVGAGI in the germline V gene. The CDR3 nucleotides read TGTGCCAGCATTACGTCGGGGGAACCCTACGAGCAGTACTTC. Translation: CASITSGEPYEQYF.

The chain uses TRBV27 and TRBJ1-2; maybe TRBD1 (5 bases). V was trimmed by 4 bases and J by 6 bases, leaving 15 bases between them. CDR1 and CDR2 (germline): MNHEY, SMNVEV (reference sequence). The CDR3 length is 14 residues. The CDR3 reads CASSYTSGGDGYTF. The DNA for the CDR3 is TGTGCCAGCAGTTACACCTCTGGGGGGGATGGCTACACCTTC.

The chain recombines TRBV7-8 with TRBJ2-7; D remains unclear. Looked up from germline, CDR1 is SGHVS and CDR2 is FQNEAQ. The V end was cut by 1 base, the J end by 5 bases, with 9 bases between. The CDR3 covers 13 residues. Here the CDR3 reads CASSLVEVDEQYF. As DNA, the CDR3 is TGTGCCAGCAGCTTAGTCGAGGTCGACGAGCAGTACTTC.

The chain recombines TRBV6-1 with TRBJ2-3, with D hard to call. Germline-derived CDR1 and CDR2 are MNHNS and SASEGT. This CDR3 contains 12 residues. Trimming shortened V by 2 bases and J by 3 bases, and 3 bases separated the two germline ends. The CDR3 loop is CASSESTDTQYF. CDR3 nucleotides: TGTGCCAGCAGTGAATCAACAGATACGCAGTATTTT.

CDR3 sequence: CASSTTGRETQYF. As DNA, the CDR3 is TGTGCCAGCAGTACTACAGGGCGAGAGACCCAGTACTTC. The chain recombines TRBV28 with TRBJ2-5, with a tentative D call TRBD1 (6 bases). Germline values: CDR1 MDHEN, CDR2 SYDVKM. The length of the CDR3 is 13 residues. V lost 5 bases and J lost 4, with 11 bases in between.

The rearrangement joins TRBV6-6 to TRBJ2-7; tentatively, D is TRBD2 (6 bases). Germline assignment: CDR1 MNHNY and CDR2 SVGAGI (reference sequence). There are 15 residues in the CDR3. Trimming removed 4 bases from V and 1 base from J, with 14 bases in between. The CDR3 sequence is CASSSPGLGSYEQYF. CDR3 sequence (DNA): TGTGCCAGCAGTTCGCCGGGACTCGGGTCCTACGAGCAGTACTTC.

The J gene is TRBJ1-1, the V gene TRBV28; possible D gene TRBD1, 6 bases. This CDR3 spans 19 amino acids. Germline CDR1 reads MDHEN; CDR2 reads SYDVKM. Trimming pared 1 base from V and 4 bases from J, leaving 25 bases between. The CDR3 loop is CASSLFLLEGEWGITEAFF. The CDR3 nucleotides are TGTGCCAGCAGTTTATTTTTACTGGAGGGGGAATGGGGGATCACTGAAGCTTTCTTT. The whole variable domain, remainder taken from reference TRBV28 and TRBJ1-1, is DVKVTQSSRYLVKRTGEKVFLECVQDMDHENMFWYRQDPGLGLRLIYFSYDVKMKEKGDIPEGYSVSREKKERFSLILESASTNQTSMYLCASSLFLLEGEWGITEAFFGQGTRLTVV.

This chain uses TRBV5-1 with TRBJ2-3, with 8 positions matching TRBD1. The germline V gene has CDR1 SGHRS and CDR2 YFSETQ. The CDR3 loop spans 17 amino acids. J lost 7 bases, V lost 2 bases, and 15 bases had no gene match. CDR3 nucleotides: TGCGCCAGCAGCTTAACCGGGACAGGAGGGGATCCACATACGCAGTATTTT. It specifies CASSLTGTGGDPHTQYF.

J is TRBJ1-1 and V is TRBV19, with a tentative D call TRBD1 (6 bases). The V end lost 3 bases, the J end lost 3 bases, and 14 bases lay between the germline ends. This CDR3 is built from 15 residues. Germline-derived CDR1 and CDR2 are LNHDA and SQIVND (reference sequence). CDR3 residues: CASSIRGPRDTEAFF. DNA for the CDR3: TGTGCCAGTAGTATTCGGGGGCCCCGGGACACTGAAGCTTTCTTT. Together with reference TRBV19 and TRBJ1-1, the CDR3 gives the full variable domain: DGGITQSPKYLFRKEGQNVTLSCEQNLNHDAMYWYRQDPGQGLRLIYYSQIVNDFQKGDIAEGYSVSREKKESFPLTVTSAQKNPTAFYLCASSIRGPRDTEAFFGQGTRLTVV.

The J gene is TRBJ2-1, the V gene TRBV7-2; 8 positions agree with TRBD2. J was trimmed by 4 bases and V by 5 bases; bases with no gene match: 13. The CDR3 runs to 17 residues. Germline CDR1 SGHTA, CDR2 FQGNSA. This chain's CDR3 is CASSQHGGVAGYNEQFF. Written as DNA, the CDR3 is TGTGCCAGCAGCCAACACGGGGGGGTAGCGGGATACAATGAGCAGTTCTTC. The entire variable domain, with the rest obtained from reference TRBV7-2 and TRBJ2-1, is as follows: GAGVSQSPSNKVTEKGKDVELRCDPISGHTALYWYRQSLGQGLEFLIYFQGNSAPDKSGLPSDRFSAERTGGSVSTLTIQRTQQEDSAVYLCASSQHGGVAGYNEQFFGPGTRLTVL.